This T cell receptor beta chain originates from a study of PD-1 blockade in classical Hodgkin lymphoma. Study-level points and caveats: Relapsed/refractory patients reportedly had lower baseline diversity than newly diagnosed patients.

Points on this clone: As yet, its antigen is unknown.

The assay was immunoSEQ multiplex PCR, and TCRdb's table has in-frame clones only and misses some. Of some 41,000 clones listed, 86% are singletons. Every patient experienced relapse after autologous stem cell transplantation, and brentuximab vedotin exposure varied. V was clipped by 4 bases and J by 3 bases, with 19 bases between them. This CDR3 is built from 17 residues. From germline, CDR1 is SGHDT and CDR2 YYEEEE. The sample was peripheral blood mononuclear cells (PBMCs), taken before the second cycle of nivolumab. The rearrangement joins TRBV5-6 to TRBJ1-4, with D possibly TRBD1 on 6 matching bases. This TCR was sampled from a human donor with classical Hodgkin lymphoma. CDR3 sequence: CASSPRTSWGPNEKLFF. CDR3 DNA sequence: TGTGCCAGCAGCCCACGGACGTCGTGGGGGCCTAATGAAAAACTGTTTTTT.